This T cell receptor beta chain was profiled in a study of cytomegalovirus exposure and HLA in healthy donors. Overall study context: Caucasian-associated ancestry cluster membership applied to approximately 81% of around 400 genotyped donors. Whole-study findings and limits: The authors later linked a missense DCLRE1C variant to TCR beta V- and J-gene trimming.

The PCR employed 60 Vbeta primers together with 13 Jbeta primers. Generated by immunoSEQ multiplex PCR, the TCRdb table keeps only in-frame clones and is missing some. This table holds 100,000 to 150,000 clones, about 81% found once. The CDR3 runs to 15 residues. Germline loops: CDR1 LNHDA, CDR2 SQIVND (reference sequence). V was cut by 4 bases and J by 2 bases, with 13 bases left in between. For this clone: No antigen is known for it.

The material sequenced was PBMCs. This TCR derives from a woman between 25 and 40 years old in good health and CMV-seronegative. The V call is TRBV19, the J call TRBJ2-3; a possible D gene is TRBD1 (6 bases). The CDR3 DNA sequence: TGTGCCAGTAGTAGTATACAGGGCCTCACAGATACGCAGTATTTT. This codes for CASSSIQGLTDTQYF.